The 23 T cell receptor beta chains reported below all come from one sample, sequenced in a study of blood T cell dynamics during melanoma immunotherapy. Using immunoSEQ multiplex PCR, the repertoire was profiled, and TCRdb retains in-frame clones only, with some absent. The sample shows about 15,000 clones, approximately 90% of them seen only once. Regarding time point: week 3, after first cycle of checkpoint inhibitor. The sequencing used blood, collected from a patient treated with checkpoint blockade. These receptors all stem from a human donor with melanoma.

The chain joins TRBV7-2 to TRBJ2-5, with a possible D match to TRBD2 (5 bases). V lost 5 bases and J lost 5, with 21 bases in between. The CDR3 runs 16 residues. The germline gives CDR1 SGHTA, CDR2 FQGNSA. The CDR3 spells CASSIGNGEIAETQYF. CDR3 bases: TGTGCCAGCAGCATAGGGAATGGGGAGATTGCGGAGACCCAGTACTTC.

The chain has TRBV27 and TRBJ2-1; D remains ambiguous. Deletions cut 1 base from V and 5 bases from J, with 15 bases between. The CDR3 totals 16 residues. CDR1 is MNHEY, CDR2 SMNVEV, per germline (reference sequence). CDR3 DNA sequence: TGTGCCAGCAGTTTATTGTACCAACCTGGACACAATGAGCAGTTCTTC. Translation gives CASSLLYQPGHNEQFF.

This rearrangement joins TRBV7-9 to TRBJ1-5; D uncertain. V was clipped by 6 bases and J by 3 bases, with 12 bases between them. In germline, CDR1 is SEHNR, CDR2 FQNEAQ (reference sequence). This CDR3 is built from 14 residues. The CDR3 is CASREGWANQPQHF. In nucleotides, the CDR3 is TGTGCCAGCAGGGAAGGATGGGCCAATCAGCCCCAGCATTTT.

The chain couples TRBV4-1 to TRBJ1-2; TRBD1 matches 7 bases. V trimming: 1 base; J trimming: 6 bases; junction bases outside the gene matches: 14. The CDR3 is 17 residues long. From germline, CDR1 is MGHRA and CDR2 YSYEKL. The CDR3 DNA follows: TGCGCCAGCAGCCAAGGCATTCGTGGGGACAGAGAAAATGGCTACACCTTC. Protein product: CASSQGIRGDRENGYTF.

The J gene is TRBJ2-5, the V gene TRBV15; 8 bases map to TRBD2. CDR1 and CDR2 (germline): LNHNV, YYDKDF (reference sequence). V trimming: 5 bases; J trimming: 5 bases; junction bases outside the gene matches: 19. The CDR3 runs to 18 residues. The CDR3 protein is CATSDGGVSGILGETQYF. CDR3 bases: TGTGCCACCAGCGACGGAGGGGTTAGCGGGATATTGGGGGAGACCCAGTACTTC.

The V and J genes are TRBV30 and TRBJ2-7; perhaps TRBD2 as D (6 bases). The germline gives CDR1 GTSNPN, CDR2 SVGIG (reference sequence). V lost 0 bases, J lost 3 bases, and 9 bases lay in between. The CDR3 runs to 13 residues. CDR3 coding DNA: TGTGCCTGGAGTGTAGGGCGGGACTACGAGCAGTACTTC. Translated, it gives CAWSVGRDYEQYF.

The genes are TRBV5-5 and TRBJ2-7, with D hard to call. The CDR3 spans 13 residues. Germline-derived CDR1 and CDR2 are SGHKS and YYEKEE (reference sequence). Trimming cost V 4 bases and J 2 bases, with 10 bases left between them. CDR3 residues: CASSPPRAYEQYF. The DNA for the CDR3 is TGTGCCAGCAGCCCCCCCCGAGCCTACGAGCAGTACTTC.

Here the CDR3 DNA reads TGTGCCAGTAGTATAGGAAGGACAGCTTTCTACGAGCAGTACTTC. It yields the protein CASSIGRTAFYEQYF. The rearrangement uses TRBV19 and TRBJ2-7; D possibly corresponds to TRBD1 (6 bases). The CDR3 runs to 15 residues. Germline V gene sequence: CDR1 LNHDA, CDR2 SQIVND (reference sequence). The V end was cut by 1 base, the J end by 3 bases, with 13 bases between.

The chain has TRBV30 and TRBJ2-3; no definite D call. V lost 0 bases, J lost 4 bases, and 14 bases lay in between. From germline, CDR1 is GTSNPN and CDR2 SVGIG (reference sequence). This CDR3 contains 15 residues. CDR3 region: CAWSVLRKGPDTQYF. The CDR3, as DNA: TGTGCCTGGAGTGTACTGAGAAAGGGTCCAGATACGCAGTATTTT.

V and J are TRBV28 and TRBJ1-1, with D perhaps TRBD1 (5 bases). Germline CDR1 reads MDHEN; CDR2 reads SYDVKM. The CDR3 loop spans 15 amino acids. V dropped 2 bases and J dropped 1 base, with 11 bases sitting between them. The CDR3 sequence: CASSLGAPQNTEAFF. The DNA for the CDR3 is TGTGCCAGCAGTTTAGGGGCCCCCCAGAACACTGAAGCTTTCTTT.

The rearrangement joins TRBV2 to TRBJ2-3, with a tentative D call TRBD2 (6 bases). V was clipped by 1 base and J by 3 bases, with 11 bases between them. The CDR3 runs to 15 residues. Per germline, CDR1 SNHLY and CDR2 FYNNEI. DNA of the CDR3: TGTGCCAGCAGTGAAGGAGGGGAGGTGACAGATACGCAGTATTTT. This encodes CASSEGGEVTDTQYF.

This chain joins TRBV27 and TRBJ1-2, with a possible D match to TRBD1 (5 bases). CDR1 MNHEY and CDR2 SMNVEV come from the germline V gene (reference sequence). V gave up 0 bases and J gave up 8 bases, with 10 bases separating them. The CDR3 length is 13 residues. The CDR3 here is CASSLSSGDGYTF. For the CDR3, the DNA is TGTGCCAGCAGTTTATCGTCCGGGGACGGCTACACCTTC.

The J gene is TRBJ1-6, the V gene TRBV6-6; tentatively, D is TRBD1 (5 bases). The CDR3 runs to 12 residues. The germline gives CDR1 MNHNY, CDR2 SVGAGI (reference sequence). V was trimmed by 6 bases and J by 11 bases, leaving 11 bases between them. The CDR3 loop reads CASSRDSAPLHF. CDR3 DNA: TGTGCCAGCAGCCGAGACAGTGCACCCCTCCACTTT.

The CDR3 spells CASHGGSGSSTDTQYF. CDR3 DNA: TGTGCCTCCCATGGGGGTAGCGGGTCTAGCACAGATACGCAGTATTTT. This chain uses TRBV30 with TRBJ2-3, with TRBD2 matching 7 bases. The V gene end was trimmed by 7 bases and the J gene end by 0 bases; junction bases not matched to a gene: 13. This CDR3 region has 16 residues. The germline gives CDR1 GTSNPN, CDR2 SVGIG (reference sequence).

The chain combines TRBV9 with TRBJ1-1; possible D gene TRBD1, 6 bases. V dropped 3 bases and J dropped 7 bases, with 19 bases sitting between them. This CDR3 region has 15 residues. Per the germline V gene, CDR1 is SGDLS and CDR2 is YYNGEE. CDR3: CASSASGWGRDEAFF. The CDR3, as DNA: TGTGCCAGCAGCGCCTCCGGTTGGGGGCGGGATGAAGCTTTCTTT.

The chain couples TRBV18 to TRBJ2-1; 10 positions match TRBD2. Germline-derived CDR1 and CDR2 are KGHSH and LQKENI. This CDR3 region has 16 residues. V lost 3 bases to trimming and J lost 7 bases; unmatched junction nucleotides: 9. For the CDR3, the DNA is TGTGCCAGCTCACCTCCCGGAGCGGGAGGGGATAATGAGCAGTTCTTC. Its translation is CASSPPGAGGDNEQFF.

V is TRBV28 and J is TRBJ1-5; TRBD1 agrees at 8 bases. The CDR3 spans 16 residues. Germline V lookup: CDR1 MDHEN, CDR2 SYDVKM. V was clipped by 3 bases and J by 2 bases; unmatched bases: 6. CDR3 sequence: CASSLAQGARNQPQHF. The CDR3 DNA is TGTGCCAGCAGTTTGGCTCAGGGGGCCCGCAATCAGCCCCAGCATTTT.

The chain combines TRBV2 with TRBJ2-7; D not resolved. This CDR3 is built from 12 residues. V shed 4 bases and J shed 0 bases, with 4 bases lying between them. CDR1 SNHLY and CDR2 FYNNEI come from the germline V gene. For the CDR3, the DNA is TGTGCCAGCAGTGGGAACTCCTACGAGCAGTACTTC. Amino acid sequence: CASSGNSYEQYF.

The chain combines TRBV30 with TRBJ1-2; D gene ambiguous. V lost 0 bases and J lost 6, with 11 bases in between. Germline V gene lookup returns CDR1 GTSNPN and CDR2 SVGIG (reference sequence). This CDR3 is 13 amino acids long. The CDR3: CAWSVPGEDGYTF. The CDR3 coding sequence is TGTGCCTGGAGTGTACCCGGGGAGGATGGCTACACCTTC.

The genes are TRBV28 and TRBJ2-3; D is tentatively TRBD1 or TRBD2 (5 bases each). V lost 4 bases, J lost 1 base, and 21 bases lay in between. This CDR3 region has 18 residues. CDR1 and CDR2 (germline): MDHEN, SYDVKM. CDR3 loop: CASSSTYRGPQGTDTQYF. As DNA, the CDR3 is TGTGCCAGCAGTTCCACTTATCGGGGACCTCAAGGCACAGATACGCAGTATTTT. The full variable domain, with the rest looked up from reference TRBV28 and TRBJ2-3, is DVKVTQSSRYLVKRTGEKVFLECVQDMDHENMFWYRQDPGLGLRLIYFSYDVKMKEKGDIPEGYSVSREKKERFSLILESASTNQTSMYLCASSSTYRGPQGTDTQYFGPGTRLTVL.

CDR3 nucleotides: TGTGCCAGCTCACCAACCGGGGGAAGGGGTCAGCCCCAGCATTTT. It yields the protein CASSPTGGRGQPQHF. The chain joins TRBV18 to TRBJ1-5, with a weak D call TRBD1 (5 bases). This CDR3 is 15 amino acids long. Between the trimmed V and J ends, which lost 2 bases and 6 bases, there was a span of 14 bases. Germline V CDR1 and CDR2: KGHSH, LQKENI.

The chain couples TRBV6-5 to TRBJ2-3; TRBD1 might be the D (5 bases). From germline, CDR1 is MNHEY and CDR2 SVGAGI. Trimming left V 6 bases short and J 4 bases short, with 11 bases between. CDR3 size: 13 residues. The CDR3 DNA reads TGTGCCAGCAGCCCACAAGGGGCAGATACGCAGTATTTT. It specifies CASSPQGADTQYF.

The gene calls are TRBV2 and TRBJ1-5; perhaps TRBD1 as D (5 bases). V lost 7 bases, J lost 0 bases, and 13 bases lay in between. CDR1 is SNHLY and CDR2 is FYNNEI in the germline V gene. CDR3 length: 15 amino acids. CDR3 loop: CASKGHDYSNQPQHF. CDR3 in DNA: TGTGCCAGCAAGGGGCACGATTATAGCAATCAGCCCCAGCATTTT. The full variable domain, its missing parts supplied by reference TRBV2 and TRBJ1-5, is EPEVTQTPSHQVTQMGQEVILRCVPISNHLYFYWYRQILGQKVEFLVSFYNNEISEKSEIFDDQFSVERPDGSNFTLKIRSTKLEDSAMYFCASKGHDYSNQPQHFGDGTRLSIL.